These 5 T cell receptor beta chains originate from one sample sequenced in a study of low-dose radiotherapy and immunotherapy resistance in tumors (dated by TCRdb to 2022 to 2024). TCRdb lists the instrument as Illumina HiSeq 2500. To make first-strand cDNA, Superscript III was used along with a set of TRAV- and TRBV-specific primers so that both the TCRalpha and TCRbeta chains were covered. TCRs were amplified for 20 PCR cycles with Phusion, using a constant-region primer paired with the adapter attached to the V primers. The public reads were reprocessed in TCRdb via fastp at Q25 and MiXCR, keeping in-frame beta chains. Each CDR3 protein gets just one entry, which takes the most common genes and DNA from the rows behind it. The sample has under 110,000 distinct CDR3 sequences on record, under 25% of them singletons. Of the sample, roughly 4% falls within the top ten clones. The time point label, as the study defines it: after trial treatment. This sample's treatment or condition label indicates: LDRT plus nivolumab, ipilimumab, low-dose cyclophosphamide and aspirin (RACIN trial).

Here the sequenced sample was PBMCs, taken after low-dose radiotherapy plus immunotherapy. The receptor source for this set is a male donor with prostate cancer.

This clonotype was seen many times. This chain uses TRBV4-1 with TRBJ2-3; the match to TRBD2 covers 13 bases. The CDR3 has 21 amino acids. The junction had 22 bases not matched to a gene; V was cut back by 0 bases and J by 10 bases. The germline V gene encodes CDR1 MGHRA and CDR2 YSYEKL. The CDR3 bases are TGCGCCAGCAGCCAAGAAGCGGTACTAGCGGGGGGGCTTGGGGGTCGGGAGGCGCAGTATTTT. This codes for CASSQEAVLAGGLGGREAQYF.

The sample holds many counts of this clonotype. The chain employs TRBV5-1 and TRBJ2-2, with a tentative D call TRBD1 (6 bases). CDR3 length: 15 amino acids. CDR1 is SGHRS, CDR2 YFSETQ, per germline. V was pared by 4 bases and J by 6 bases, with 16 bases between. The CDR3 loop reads CASSQQGMGAGELFF. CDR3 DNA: TGCGCCAGCAGCCAACAGGGTATGGGCGCCGGGGAGCTGTTTTTT.

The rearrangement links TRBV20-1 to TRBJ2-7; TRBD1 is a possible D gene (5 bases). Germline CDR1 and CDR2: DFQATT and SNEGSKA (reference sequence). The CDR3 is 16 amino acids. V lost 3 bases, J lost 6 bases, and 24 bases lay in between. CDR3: CSARMGQVLSPSEQYF. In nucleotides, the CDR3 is TGCAGTGCTAGGATGGGGCAGGTCCTAAGCCCGAGCGAGCAGTACTTC.

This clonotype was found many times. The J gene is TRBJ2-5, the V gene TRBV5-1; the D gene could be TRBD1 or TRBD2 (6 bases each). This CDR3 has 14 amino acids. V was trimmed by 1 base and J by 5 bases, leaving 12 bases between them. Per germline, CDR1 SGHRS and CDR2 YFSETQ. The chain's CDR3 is CASSLLGGVETQYF. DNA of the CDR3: TGCGCCAGCAGCTTGCTGGGGGGCGTGGAGACCCAGTACTTC.

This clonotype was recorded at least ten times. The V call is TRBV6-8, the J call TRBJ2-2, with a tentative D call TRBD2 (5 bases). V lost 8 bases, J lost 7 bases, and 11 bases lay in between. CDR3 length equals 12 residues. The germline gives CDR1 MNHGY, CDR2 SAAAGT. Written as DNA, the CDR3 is TGTGCCAGCCATAACGGGGTCGGGGAGCTGTTTTTT. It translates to CASHNGVGELFF.